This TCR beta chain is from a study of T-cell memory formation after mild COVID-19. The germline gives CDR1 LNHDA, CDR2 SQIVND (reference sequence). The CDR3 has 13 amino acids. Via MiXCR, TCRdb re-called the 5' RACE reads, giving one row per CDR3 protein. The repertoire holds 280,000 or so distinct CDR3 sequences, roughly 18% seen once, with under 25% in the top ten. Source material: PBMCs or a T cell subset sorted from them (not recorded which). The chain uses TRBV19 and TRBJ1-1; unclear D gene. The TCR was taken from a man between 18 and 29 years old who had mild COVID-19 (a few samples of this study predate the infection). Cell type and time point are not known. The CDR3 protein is CGSTFRLNTEAFF. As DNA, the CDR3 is TGTGGCTCTACCTTCCGGTTGAACACTGAAGCTTTCTTT. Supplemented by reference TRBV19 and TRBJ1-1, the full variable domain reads DGGITQSPKYLFRKEGQNVTLSCEQNLNHDAMYWYRQDPGQGLRLIYYSQIVNDFQKGDIAEGYSVSREKKESFPLTVTSAQKNPTAFYLCGSTFRLNTEAFFGQGTRLTVV.